This T cell receptor (beta chain) stems from a study of breast tumors, draining lymph nodes, adjacent tissues. Overall study findings and caveats: Tumor and nontumor repertoires were significantly more similar in luminal-like than in basal-like breast cancer. Tumor repertoires ranked between lymph nodes and nontumor tissue in diversity, with V and J gene preferences. Most tumor T cells seemingly derive from lymph node, then expand in tumor.

MiXCR was run by TCRdb on the multiplex PCR reads, yielding one entry per CDR3 protein. Here the sample spans tens of thousands of distinct CDR3 sequences, approximately 45% being singletons. Germline V gene data show CDR1 as MNHNS and CDR2 as SASEGT. The CDR3 extends over 15 amino acids. V dropped 7 bases and J dropped 4; count of bases not matched to a gene: 13. As regards this clonotype: Its specificity is not known. Being one base from a much bigger clone, this may be a read error.

The rearrangement joins TRBV6-1 to TRBJ2-7; TRBD1 agrees at 7 bases. Sequencing input: breast tumor tissue. This TCR derives from a female donor with breast cancer. Some clones in this sample may be carry-over from other donors' samples. The CDR3 DNA reads as TGTGCCAGCATGGAAGGGACAGTCGAGTTATACGAGCAGTACTTC. Amino acids: CASMEGTVELYEQYF.